This T cell receptor (beta chain) was identified in a study of T-cell memory formation after mild COVID-19. The study, taken as a whole, reports: The finding that pre-infection memory included some responding clones suggested that cross-reactive memory joined. CD4+ contracting clones lay mainly in CM and EM, CD8+ ones in EMRA.

TCRdb re-called the 5' RACE reads through MiXCR, storing one row per CDR3 protein. The table lists 150,000 to 200,000 distinct CDR3 sequences, about a fifth of them singletons, with roughly 24% in the top ten. There are a few counts of this clonotype. Its specificity is unknown. The CDR3 has 20 amino acids. Deletions cut 6 bases from V and 3 bases from J, with 27 bases between. The sequencing sample was made of PBMCs or a T cell subset sorted from them (not recorded which). This receptor was taken from an adult woman who had mild COVID-19 (a few samples of this study predate the infection). Cell type and time point are not known. The V call is TRBV12-3 or TRBV12-4, the J call TRBJ2-6; TRBD1 might be the D (6 bases). CDR3 in amino acids: CASSRNGLDSKEYGANVLTF. The CDR3 DNA sequence: TGTGCCAGCAGCAGAAATGGCCTGGACAGCAAAGAGTATGGGGCCAACGTCCTGACTTTC.